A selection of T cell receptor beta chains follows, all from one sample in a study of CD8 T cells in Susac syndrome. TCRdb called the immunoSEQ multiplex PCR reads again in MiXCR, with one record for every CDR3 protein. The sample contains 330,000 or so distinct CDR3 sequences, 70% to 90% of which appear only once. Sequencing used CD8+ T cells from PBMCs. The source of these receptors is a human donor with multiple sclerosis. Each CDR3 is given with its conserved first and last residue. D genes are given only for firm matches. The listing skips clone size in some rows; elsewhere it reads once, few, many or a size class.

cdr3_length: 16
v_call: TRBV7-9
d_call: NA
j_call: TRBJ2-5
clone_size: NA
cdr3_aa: CASSSKLGTRQETQYF
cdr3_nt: TGTGCCAGCAGCTCGAAGCTCGGGACTCGACAAGAGACCCAGTACTTC

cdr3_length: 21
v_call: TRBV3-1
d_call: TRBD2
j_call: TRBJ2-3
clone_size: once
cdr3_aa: CASSLTYVQREEPVATDTQYF
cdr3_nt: TGTGCCAGCAGCCTAACTTACGTCCAGCGGGAGGAACCGGTAGCGACAGATACGCAGTATTTT

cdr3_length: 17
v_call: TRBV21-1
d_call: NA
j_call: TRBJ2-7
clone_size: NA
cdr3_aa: CASSKEPGLADPYEQYF
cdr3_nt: TGTGCCAGCAGCAAAGAGCCTGGGCTAGCGGATCCCTACGAGCAGTACTTC

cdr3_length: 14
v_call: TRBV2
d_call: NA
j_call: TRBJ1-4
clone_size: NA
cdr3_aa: CASSEAAADRKLFF
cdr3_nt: TGTGCCAGCAGTGAAGCGGCCGCCGATCGAAAACTGTTTTTT

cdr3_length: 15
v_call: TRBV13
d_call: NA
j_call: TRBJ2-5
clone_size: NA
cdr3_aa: CASSLPQTGIETQYF
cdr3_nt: TGTGCCAGCAGCCTTCCGCAGACGGGTATAGAGACCCAGTACTTC

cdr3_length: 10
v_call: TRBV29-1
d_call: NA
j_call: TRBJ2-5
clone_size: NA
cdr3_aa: CSVDRETQYF
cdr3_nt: TGCAGCGTTGATAGGGAGACCCAGTACTTC

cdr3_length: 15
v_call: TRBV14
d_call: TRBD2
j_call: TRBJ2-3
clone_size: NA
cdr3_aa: CASSVLAGASDTQYF
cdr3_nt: TGTGCCAGCAGCGTACTAGCGGGGGCGTCAGATACGCAGTATTTT

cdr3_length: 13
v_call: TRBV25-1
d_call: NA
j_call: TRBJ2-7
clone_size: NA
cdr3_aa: CASISRDINEQYF
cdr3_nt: TGTGCCAGCATCTCTCGGGACATAAACGAGCAGTACTTC

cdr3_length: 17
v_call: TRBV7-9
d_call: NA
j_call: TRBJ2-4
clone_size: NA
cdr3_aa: CASSPSLGGLAKNIQYF
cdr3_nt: TGTGCCAGCAGCCCCTCGTTAGGGGGACTAGCCAAAAACATTCAGTACTTC

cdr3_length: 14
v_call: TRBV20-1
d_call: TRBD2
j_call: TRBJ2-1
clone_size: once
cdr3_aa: CSAPRLAGENEQFF
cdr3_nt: TGCAGTGCCCCGAGACTAGCGGGAGAGAATGAGCAGTTCTTC

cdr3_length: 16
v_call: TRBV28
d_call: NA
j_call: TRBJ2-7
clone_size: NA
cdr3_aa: CASSLTGLSGSYEQYF
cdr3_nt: TGTGCCAGCAGCTTGACAGGTCTTAGCGGATCCTACGAGCAGTACTTC

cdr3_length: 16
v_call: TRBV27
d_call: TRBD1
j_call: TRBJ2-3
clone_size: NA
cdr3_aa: CASSAQGAIGPDTQYF
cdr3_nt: TGTGCCAGCAGTGCCCAGGGGGCGATTGGACCAGATACGCAGTATTTT

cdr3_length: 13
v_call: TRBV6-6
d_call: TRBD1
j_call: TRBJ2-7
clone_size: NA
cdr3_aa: CASTQGQAYEQYF
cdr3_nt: TGTGCCAGCACCCAGGGACAGGCCTACGAGCAGTACTTC

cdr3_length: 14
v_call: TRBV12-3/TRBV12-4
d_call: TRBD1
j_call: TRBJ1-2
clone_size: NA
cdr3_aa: CASSLGQGFDGYTF
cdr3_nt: TGTGCCAGCAGCCTAGGACAGGGGTTTGATGGCTACACCTTC

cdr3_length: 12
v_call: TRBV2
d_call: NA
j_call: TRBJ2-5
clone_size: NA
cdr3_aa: CASRLFKETQYF
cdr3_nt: TGTGCCAGCAGGCTGTTCAAGGAGACCCAGTACTTC

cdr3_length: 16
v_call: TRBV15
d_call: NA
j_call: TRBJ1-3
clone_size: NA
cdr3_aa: CATSRAVLGSGNTIYF
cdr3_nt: TGTGCCACCAGCAGGGCGGTGCTTGGGTCTGGAAACACCATATATTTT